This entry describes one T cell receptor (beta chain). What it recognizes is unknown. The germline V gene has CDR1 LGHDT and CDR2 YNNKEL (reference sequence). The V end was cut by 4 bases, the J end by 3 bases, with 9 bases between. The CDR3 covers 13 residues. Researchers made TCR cDNA using 5'RACE template switching, and this step added a universal primer site and UMIs. TCRdb analysed the 5' RACE reads with MiXCR anew, one entry per CDR3 protein. The sample has under 350,000 distinct CDR3 sequences, 4.1% seen once. The data stem from a study of T cells after yellow fever vaccination. Study-wide results and caveats: After the booster, nearly 98% of CD4 and more than 75% of CD8 primary-response clones were re-detected.

This sequence joins TRBV3-1 and TRBJ2-5; either TRBD1 or TRBD2 may fit D (5 bases each). The TCR was taken from a man between 18 and 35 years old who received the YFV17D yellow fever vaccine. The source material was PBMCs, sampled 5 days after the yellow fever booster vaccination. The CDR3: CASSLGVKETQYF. The CDR3 DNA sequence: TGTGCCAGCAGCCTGGGGGTTAAAGAGACCCAGTACTTC.